This paragraph reports one TCR beta chain. A read error is possible here, since a much larger clone lies one base away. The data originate from a study of T-cell reconstitution after alpha-beta-depleted transplantation in children. Unique molecular identifiers were used to barcode this TCRbeta library. From the PCR reads, TCRdb called clonotypes with MiXCR, one entry per CDR3 protein. The repertoire holds over 450,000 distinct CDR3 sequences, with 10% as singletons. The CDR3 has 14 residues. Looked up from germline, CDR1 is LGHNT and CDR2 is FRNRAP. This receptor was obtained from a child aged 2-15 years with inherited bone marrow failure, due to receive a stem cell transplant. The chain links TRBV12-5 to TRBJ2-1; 8 bases are shared with TRBD1. The source material was PBMCs, sampled before TCRalphabeta/CD19-depleted stem cell transplant. The CDR3 sequence: CASGSGTGYNDQFF. For the CDR3, the DNA is TGTGCTAGTGGTTCCGGGACAGGATACAATGACCAGTTCTTC.